A selection of T cell receptor beta chains follows, all from one sample in a study of vaccination effects on CD4 cells after COVID-19. No antigen has been assigned to these receptors. The assay was immunoSEQ multiplex PCR, and TCRdb's table has in-frame clones only and misses some. The data contain 68,000 or so clones, about 80% of them singletons. The input for sequencing was CD4+ T cells from PBMCs cultured with SARS-CoV-2 spike peptides, taken before COVID-19 vaccination. The receptors were gathered from a human donor who received a COVID-19 vaccine. The CDR3 runs from the conserved cysteine through the conserved F or W. The D gene is left open where the match is weak. Clone size is stated in some rows and not others, as once, few, many or a class when expanded.

>.|TRBJ1-2|.|TRBV27
CASSPRITPNSNYGYTF
TGTGCCAGCAGTCCCCGAATCACGCCGAATAGTAACTATGGCTACACCTTC
>.|TRBJ2-3|.|TRBV6-6
CASSLAGTDTQYF
TGTGCCAGCAGTTTGGCTGGAACAGATACGCAGTATTTT
>.|TRBJ1-1|.|TRBV14
CASSQRRGDVEAFF
TGTGCCAGCAGCCAAAGGAGAGGGGACGTTGAAGCTTTCTTT
>.|TRBJ2-2|.|TRBV29-1
CSVGSRAKTTGELFF
TGCAGCGTTGGTAGTCGAGCTAAAACCACCGGGGAGCTGTTTTTT
>few|TRBJ1-3|.|TRBV6-5
CASSYSPVSSGNTIYF
TGTGCCAGCAGTTACTCGCCTGTCTCCTCTGGAAACACCATATATTTT
>.|TRBJ2-3|TRBD2|TRBV5-1
CASSPVAGGEDTQYF
TGCGCCAGCAGCCCCGTAGCGGGGGGGGAAGATACGCAGTATTTT
>.|TRBJ1-4|.|TRBV5-1
CASSLGGFGEKLFF
TGCGCCAGCAGCTTGGGTGGGTTTGGTGAAAAACTGTTTTTT
>.|TRBJ2-5|TRBD2|TRBV7-2
CASSSRAGGIQETQYF
TGTGCCAGCAGCTCCCGAGCGGGGGGGATCCAAGAGACCCAGTACTTC
>.|TRBJ1-2|.|TRBV19
CASSQYTGFGYTF
TGTGCCAGTAGCCAATACACAGGGTTTGGCTACACCTTC
>.|TRBJ1-5|TRBD1|TRBV28
CASSSPGQGGIQPQHF
TGTGCCAGCAGTTCCCCGGGACAGGGCGGTATTCAGCCCCAGCATTTT